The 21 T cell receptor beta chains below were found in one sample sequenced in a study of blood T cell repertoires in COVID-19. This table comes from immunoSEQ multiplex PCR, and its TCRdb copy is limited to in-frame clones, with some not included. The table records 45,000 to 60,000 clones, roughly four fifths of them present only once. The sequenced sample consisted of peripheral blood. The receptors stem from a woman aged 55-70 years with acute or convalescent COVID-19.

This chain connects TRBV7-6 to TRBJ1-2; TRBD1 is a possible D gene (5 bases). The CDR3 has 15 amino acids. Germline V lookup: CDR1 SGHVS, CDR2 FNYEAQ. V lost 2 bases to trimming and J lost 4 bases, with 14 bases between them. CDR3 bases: TGTGCCAGCAGCTTAACCCAGGGCCTTAGCTATGGCTACACCTTC. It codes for CASSLTQGLSYGYTF.

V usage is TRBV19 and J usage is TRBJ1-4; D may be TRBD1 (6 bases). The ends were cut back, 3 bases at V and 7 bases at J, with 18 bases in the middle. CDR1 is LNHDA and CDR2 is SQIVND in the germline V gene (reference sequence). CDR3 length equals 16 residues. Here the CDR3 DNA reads TGTGCCAGTAGTATGTTGGGGGCGAATGGGATTGAAAAACTGTTTTTT. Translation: CASSMLGANGIEKLFF.

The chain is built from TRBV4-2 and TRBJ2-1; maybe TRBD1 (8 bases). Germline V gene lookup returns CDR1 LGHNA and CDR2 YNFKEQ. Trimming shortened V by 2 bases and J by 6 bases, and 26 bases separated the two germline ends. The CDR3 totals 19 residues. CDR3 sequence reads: CASSQRISWGGQAPNEQFF. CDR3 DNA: TGTGCCAGCAGCCAAAGGATTTCCTGGGGGGGACAGGCACCCAATGAGCAGTTCTTC.

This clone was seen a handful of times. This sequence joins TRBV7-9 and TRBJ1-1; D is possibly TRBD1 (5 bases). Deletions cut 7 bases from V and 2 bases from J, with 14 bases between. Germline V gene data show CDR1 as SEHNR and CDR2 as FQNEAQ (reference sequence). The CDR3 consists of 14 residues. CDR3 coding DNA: TGTGCCAGCATCGCCCTCGGGGGTAACACTGAAGCTTTCTTT. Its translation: CASIALGGNTEAFF.

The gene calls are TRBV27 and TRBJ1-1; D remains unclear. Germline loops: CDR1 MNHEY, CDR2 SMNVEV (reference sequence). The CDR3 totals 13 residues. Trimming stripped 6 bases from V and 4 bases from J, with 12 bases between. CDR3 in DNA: TGTGCCAGCAGCCAGAGGGTTGGCACTGAAGCTTTCTTT. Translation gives CASSQRVGTEAFF.

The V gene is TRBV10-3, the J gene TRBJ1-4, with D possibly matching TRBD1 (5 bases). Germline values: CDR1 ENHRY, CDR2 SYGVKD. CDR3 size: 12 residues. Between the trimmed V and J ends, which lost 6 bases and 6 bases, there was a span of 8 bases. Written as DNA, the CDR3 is TGTGCCATCAGGGGGGGAGATGAAAAACTGTTTTTT. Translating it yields CAIRGGDEKLFF.

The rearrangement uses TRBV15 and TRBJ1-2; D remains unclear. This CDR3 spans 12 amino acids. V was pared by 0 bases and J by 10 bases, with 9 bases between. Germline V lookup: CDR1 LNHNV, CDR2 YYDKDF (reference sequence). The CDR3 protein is CATSRDRYFYTF. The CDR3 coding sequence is TGTGCCACCAGCAGAGATCGTTATTTCTACACCTTC.

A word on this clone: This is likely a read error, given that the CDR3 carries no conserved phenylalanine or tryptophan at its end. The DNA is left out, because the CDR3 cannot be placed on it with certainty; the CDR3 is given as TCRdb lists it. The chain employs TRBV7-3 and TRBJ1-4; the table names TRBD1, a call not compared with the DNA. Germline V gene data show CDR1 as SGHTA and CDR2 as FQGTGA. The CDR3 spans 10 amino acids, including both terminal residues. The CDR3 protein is CASSLKARGP.

For the CDR3, the DNA is TGTGCCAGCTCACCGAGTCTAGACACTGAAGCTTTCTTT. Its protein is CASSPSLDTEAFF. The V call is TRBV18, the J call TRBJ1-1, with D unclear. This CDR3 comprises 13 residues. Germline CDR1 and CDR2: KGHSH and LQKENI. The germline V and J ends were trimmed by 3 bases and 3 bases, with 8 bases remaining between them.

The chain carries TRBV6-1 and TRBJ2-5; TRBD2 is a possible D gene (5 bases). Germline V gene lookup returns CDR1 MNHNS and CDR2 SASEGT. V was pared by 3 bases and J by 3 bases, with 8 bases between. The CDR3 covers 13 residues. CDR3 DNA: TGTGCCAGCAGTGATGTCGGGGAAGAGACCCAGTACTTC. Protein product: CASSDVGEETQYF.

CDR3 sequence (DNA): TGTGCCAGCAGCCACGACCGACTTTACAATGAGCAGTTCTTC. Translation: CASSHDRLYNEQFF. The rearrangement uses TRBV7-2 and TRBJ2-1; D uncertain. This CDR3 spans 14 amino acids. Between the trimmed V and J ends, which lost 5 bases and 4 bases, there was a span of 12 bases. Looked up from germline, CDR1 is SGHTA and CDR2 is FQGNSA.

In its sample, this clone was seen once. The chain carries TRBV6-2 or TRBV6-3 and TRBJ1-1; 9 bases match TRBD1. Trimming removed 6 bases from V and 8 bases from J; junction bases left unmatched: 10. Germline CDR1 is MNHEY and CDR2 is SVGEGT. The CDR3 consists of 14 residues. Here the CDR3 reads CASSRTGVGLEAFF. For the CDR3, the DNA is TGTGCCAGCAGCCGGACAGGGGTGGGCCTCGAAGCTTTCTTT.

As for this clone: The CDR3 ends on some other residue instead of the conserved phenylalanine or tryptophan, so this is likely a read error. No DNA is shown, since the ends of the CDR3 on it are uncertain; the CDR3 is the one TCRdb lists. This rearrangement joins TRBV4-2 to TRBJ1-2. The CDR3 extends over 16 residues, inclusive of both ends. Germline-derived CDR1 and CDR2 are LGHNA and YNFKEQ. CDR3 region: CASSQAPAHDEGTHTL.

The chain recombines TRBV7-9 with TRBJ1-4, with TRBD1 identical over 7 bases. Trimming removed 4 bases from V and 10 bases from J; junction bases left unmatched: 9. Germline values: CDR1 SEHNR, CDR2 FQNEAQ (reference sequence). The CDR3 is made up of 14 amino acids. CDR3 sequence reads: CASSSGQSRVKLFF. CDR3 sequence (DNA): TGTGCCAGCAGCTCGGGACAGTCTCGAGTAAAACTGTTTTTT.

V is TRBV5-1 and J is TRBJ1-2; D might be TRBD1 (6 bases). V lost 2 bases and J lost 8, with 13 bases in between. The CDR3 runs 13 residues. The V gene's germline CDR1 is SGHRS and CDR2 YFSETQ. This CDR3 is CASSLTGLRGYTF. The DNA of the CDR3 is TGCGCCAGCAGCTTAACAGGGTTGCGGGGCTACACCTTC.

The CDR3 nucleotides read TGCAGCGTCGGGACAGGGGGTTGGACTGAAGCTTTCTTT. This gives the protein CSVGTGGWTEAFF. The chain uses TRBV29-1 and TRBJ1-1; 11 bases map to TRBD1. The ends lost 6 bases at V and 5 bases at J; junction bases unmatched: 5. Germline loops: CDR1 SQVTM, CDR2 ANQGSEA. The CDR3 sequence is 13 residues long. The full variable domain, rest sourced from reference TRBV29-1 and TRBJ1-1, is SAVISQKPSRDICQRGTSLTIQCQVDSQVTMMFWYRQQPGQSLTLIATANQGSEATYESGFVIDKFPISRPNLTFSTLTVSNMSPEDSSIYLCSVGTGGWTEAFFGQGTRLTVV.

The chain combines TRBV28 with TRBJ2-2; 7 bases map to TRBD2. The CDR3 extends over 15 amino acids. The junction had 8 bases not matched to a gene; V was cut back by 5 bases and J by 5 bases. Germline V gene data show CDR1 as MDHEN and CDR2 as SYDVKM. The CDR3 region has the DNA TGTGCCAGCAGTCTCTTCCCCGGGAGGACCGGGGAGCTGTTTTTT. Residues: CASSLFPGRTGELFF.

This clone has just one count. The CDR3, as DNA: TGTGCCAGGGGACAGGGGAATACCTATGGCTACACCTTC. Its translation is CARGQGNTYGYTF. V usage is TRBV2 and J usage is TRBJ1-2, with 10 bases fitting TRBD1. Germline assignment: CDR1 SNHLY and CDR2 FYNNEI. J gave up 4 bases and V 9 bases, and 5 bases lay outside the gene matches. This CDR3 contains 13 residues.

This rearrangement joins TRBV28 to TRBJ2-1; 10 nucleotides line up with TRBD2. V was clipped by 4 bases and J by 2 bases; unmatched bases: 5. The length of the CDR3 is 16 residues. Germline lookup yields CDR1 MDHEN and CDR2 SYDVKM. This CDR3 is CASSSPSGGAYNEQFF. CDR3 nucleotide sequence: TGTGCCAGCAGTTCCCCTAGCGGGGGTGCCTACAATGAGCAGTTCTTC.

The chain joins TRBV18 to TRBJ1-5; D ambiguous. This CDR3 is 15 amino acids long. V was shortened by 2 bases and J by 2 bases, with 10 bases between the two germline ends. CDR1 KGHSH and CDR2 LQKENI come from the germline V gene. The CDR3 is CASSPEAEGNQPQHF. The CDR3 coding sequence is TGTGCCAGCTCACCAGAAGCGGAGGGCAATCAGCCCCAGCATTTT.

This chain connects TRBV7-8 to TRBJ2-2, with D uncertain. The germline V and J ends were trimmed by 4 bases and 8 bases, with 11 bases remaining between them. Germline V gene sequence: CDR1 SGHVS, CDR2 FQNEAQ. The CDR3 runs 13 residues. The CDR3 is CASSWLGWGELFF. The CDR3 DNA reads TGTGCCAGCAGCTGGCTCGGGTGGGGGGAGCTGTTTTTT. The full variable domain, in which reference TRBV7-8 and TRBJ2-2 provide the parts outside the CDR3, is GAGVSQSPRYKVAKRGQDVALRCDPISGHVSLFWYQQALGQGPEFLTYFQNEAQLDKSGLPSDRFFAERPEGSVSTLKIQRTQQEDSAVYLCASSWLGWGELFFGEGSRLTVL.